These 28 T cell receptor beta chains were all obtained from the same sample, sequenced in a study of T cell clonality in common variable immunodeficiency. Only in-frame clones appear in the TCRdb table, and some are missing; sequencing was by immunoSEQ multiplex PCR. The record shows over 50,000 clones for this sample, with no singletons present. Sequencing was carried out using peripheral blood mononuclear cells. Receptors were obtained from a person between 18 and 75 years old in good health.

Comment on this clone: The read stops 3 residues short of the end of the CDR3; the missing end is completed from the germline J gene. The chain carries TRBV19 and TRBJ1-2, with TRBD1 matching over 7 bases. CDR1 is LNHDA and CDR2 is SQIVND in the germline V gene (reference sequence). The CDR3 is made up of 14 amino acids. The CDR3 DNA, read in part, is TGTGCCAGTAGTATACAGGGGGTGTGGGAGACC. Its translation is CASSIQGVWET. The full CDR3 is CASSIQGVWETYTF.

As for this clone: The read stops 3 residues short of the end of the CDR3; the missing end is completed from the germline J gene. The chain has TRBV6-1 and TRBJ1-6, with D possibly being TRBD1 (5 bases). The germline gives CDR1 MNHNS, CDR2 SASEGT. V dropped 4 bases and J dropped 7 bases, with 8 bases sitting between them. The CDR3 runs to 13 residues. The part of the CDR3 DNA that was read is TGTGCCAGCAGTGTCGCAGGGAATTCACCC. Translation: CASSVAGNSP. Given in full, the CDR3 is CASSVAGNSPLHF.

This clone was detected many times. The read gets to within 3 residues of the CDR3 end, and the germline J gene fills in the rest. The V call is TRBV29-1, the J call TRBJ2-5, with D unresolved. Germline loops: CDR1 SQVTM, CDR2 ANQGSEA. Trimming removed 6 bases at V and 4 bases at J, with 12 bases between. This CDR3 is built from 12 residues. The DNA read from the CDR3 is TGCAGCGTAGTAAGTCCCGGAGAGACC. This gives the protein CSVVSPGET. In full, the CDR3 is CSVVSPGETQYF.

Points on this clone: Sequencing ends 3 residues short of the CDR3 end; the germline J gene provides the rest. The chain joins TRBV11-1 to TRBJ2-7, with D perhaps matching TRBD1 (5 bases). V lost 0 bases and J 0 bases, leaving 9 bases between the germline ends. CDR1 and CDR2 from the germline V gene are SGHAT and FQDESV (reference sequence). The CDR3 consists of 15 residues. The covered CDR3 bases are TGTGCCAGCAGCTTAGCGGGGCAGAGCTCCTACGAG. This sequence encodes CASSLAGQSSYE. The entire CDR3 is CASSLAGQSSYEQYF. The full variable domain, in which reference TRBV11-1 and TRBJ2-7 provide the parts outside the CDR3, is EAEVAQSPRYKITEKSQAVAFWCDPISGHATLYWYRQILGQGPELLVQFQDESVVDDSQLPKDRFSAERLKGVDSTLKIQPAELGDSAMYLCASSLAGQSSYEQYFGPGTRLTVT.

The sample holds many counts of this clone. CDR3 bases read: TGTGCCAGCAGCAAAGACAGGGAACTT. As protein: CASSKDREL. The full CDR3 is CASSKDRELQYF. The chain carries TRBV7-9 and TRBJ2-4, with TRBD1 matching over 7 bases. The CDR3 goes on 3 residues after the read ends, and that part is filled in from the germline J gene. The germline gives CDR1 SEHNR, CDR2 FQNEAQ (reference sequence). The CDR3 is 12 residues long.

In this sample, this clone turned up a few times. The read terminates 3 residues before the CDR3 end, so the remaining end is supplied by the germline J gene. V and J are TRBV11-2 and TRBJ2-1, with D perhaps matching TRBD1 (6 bases). The CDR3 extends over 13 amino acids. The V end was cut by 5 bases, the J end by 9 bases, with 14 bases between. Per the germline V gene, CDR1 is SGHAT and CDR2 is FQNNGV. The sequenced part of the CDR3 DNA is TGTGCCAGCAGCCCCTGGACAGACGGTGAG. This gives the protein CASSPWTDGE. The CDR3 as a whole reads CASSPWTDGEQFF. The entire variable domain, with the rest obtained from reference TRBV11-2 and TRBJ2-1, is as follows: EAGVAQSPRYKIIEKRQSVAFWCNPISGHATLYWYQQILGQGPKLLIQFQNNGVVDDSQLPKDRFSAERLKGVDSTLKIQPAKLEDSAVYLCASSPWTDGEQFFGPGTRLTVL.

Ten or more counts support this clone. The CDR3 end falls 3 residues outside the read, so it is completed with the germline J gene. This chain links TRBV5-1 with TRBJ2-1; weak D call: TRBD2 (5 bases). From germline, CDR1 is SGHRS and CDR2 YFSETQ. V lost 4 bases to trimming and J lost 4 bases, with 15 bases between them. The CDR3 is 15 residues long. The CDR3 protein is CASSRLAGSYNEQFF. The part of the CDR3 DNA that was read is TGCGCCAGCAGCCGTTTGGCGGGTAGTTACAATGAG.

In this sample, this clone turned up many times. The read ends 3 residues early relative to the CDR3; the germline J gene fills the gap. V usage is TRBV5-1 and J usage is TRBJ2-3; TRBD2 matches 10 bases. Germline values: CDR1 SGHRS, CDR2 YFSETQ. This CDR3 comprises 17 residues. V was pared by 3 bases and J by 0 bases, with 7 bases of the junction left unmatched. This chain's CDR3 is CASSWGTSEFSTDTQYF. CDR3 DNA (partial): TGCGCCAGCAGCTGGGGGACTAGCGAATTTAGCACAGATACG.

This clone was seen repeatedly, ten times or more. Coverage ceases 3 residues before the CDR3 finishes, and the germline J gene fills in the end. This sequence joins TRBV2 and TRBJ2-1; TRBD1 matches at 8 bases. The CDR3 consists of 15 residues. CDR1 SNHLY and CDR2 FYNNEI come from the germline V gene. J was trimmed by 1 base and V by 5 bases; bases with no gene match: 4. This CDR3 reads CASSPGTGSYNEQFF. CDR3 DNA (partial): TGTGCCAGCAGTCCCGGGACAGGTTCCTACAATGAG.

This clone has a count of ten or more. The CDR3 end is not reached by the read, which stops 3 residues before it; the germline J gene fills it in. V usage is TRBV19 and J usage is TRBJ2-1; D ambiguous. Germline loops: CDR1 LNHDA, CDR2 SQIVND (reference sequence). The length of the CDR3 is 15 residues. V dropped 4 bases and J dropped 4 bases, with 14 bases sitting between them. CDR3 DNA (partial): TGTGCCAGTAGTAATGTAGGGTCAGTATACAATGAG. This translates into CASSNVGSVYNE. The entire CDR3 sequence reads CASSNVGSVYNEQFF.

Concerning this clone: The sequence runs out 3 residues before the end of the CDR3; the remainder is reconstructed from the germline J gene. The rearrangement uses TRBV20-1 and TRBJ2-5; 12 nucleotides agree with TRBD2. Trimming cost V 5 bases and J 0 bases; bases outside gene matches: 7. The V gene's germline CDR1 is DFQATT and CDR2 SNEGSKA (reference sequence). This CDR3 has 16 residues. The DNA read from the CDR3 is TGCAGTGCTTACCGACTAGCGGGAGTGTACCAAGAGACC. It translates to CSAYRLAGVYQET. The full CDR3 reads CSAYRLAGVYQETQYF.

Points on this clone: The CDR3 end is not reached by the read, which stops 3 residues before it; the germline J gene fills it in. The V call is TRBV7-2, the J call TRBJ1-2; 8 nucleotides match TRBD1. This CDR3 spans 17 amino acids. Germline-derived CDR1 and CDR2 are SGHTA and FQGNSA. CDR3 DNA (partial): TGTGCCAGCAGCTTAGCGGGGGTATCTGGGACAGGAGGGGGC. Translated, it gives CASSLAGVSGTGGG. The entire CDR3 protein is CASSLAGVSGTGGGYTF.

This clone was recorded at least ten times. The read gets to within 3 residues of the CDR3 end, and the germline J gene fills in the rest. The J gene is TRBJ2-7, the V gene TRBV20-1; 10 bases are a match to TRBD2. The CDR3 has 15 amino acids. V lost 0 bases and J lost 3; bases outside the gene matches: 5. Per the germline V gene, CDR1 is DFQATT and CDR2 is SNEGSKA (reference sequence). The part of the CDR3 DNA that was read is TGCAGTGCTAGAGATGAAGCGGGAGGGATCTACGAG. The encoded protein is CSARDEAGGIYE. The complete CDR3 reads CSARDEAGGIYEQYF.

This clone was counted between two and nine times. Sequencing ends 3 residues short of the CDR3 end; the germline J gene provides the rest. V gene TRBV7-9 combines with J gene TRBJ2-2, with TRBD1 as a possible D gene (5 bases). V gave up 6 bases and J gave up 5 bases, with 10 bases separating them. The CDR3 has 13 amino acids. Germline CDR1 reads SEHNR; CDR2 reads FQNEAQ (reference sequence). Here the CDR3 reads CASSLDRTGELFF. Incomplete CDR3 DNA: TGTGCCAGCAGTCTAGACAGAACCGGGGAG.

As for this clone: The read falls 3 residues short of the CDR3 end, and the missing part is taken from the germline J gene. The chain uses TRBV7-9 and TRBJ2-3; D call uncertain. From germline, CDR1 is SEHNR and CDR2 FQNEAQ (reference sequence). The CDR3 has 14 amino acids. The CDR3 region is CASSHGRAQEPQYF. The sequenced CDR3 bases are TGTGCCAGCAGCCACGGAAGGGCGCAGGAGCCG.

The table lists this clone with many counts. The read falls 3 residues short of the CDR3 end, and the missing part is taken from the germline J gene. The rearrangement links TRBV6-2 or TRBV6-3 to TRBJ2-7; D assignment may be TRBD1 or TRBD2 (7 bases each). This CDR3 contains 15 residues. V gave up 2 bases and J gave up 3 bases, with 14 bases separating them. Germline lookup yields CDR1 MNHEY and CDR2 SVGEGT. CDR3 DNA (partial): TGTGCCAGCAGTTACAACAGGGGAGGGGTCTACGAG. Protein sequence: CASSYNRGGVYE. The CDR3 as a whole reads CASSYNRGGVYEQYF.

This clone is medium-sized in the sample. The read finishes 3 residues shy of the CDR3 end, and the germline J gene is used to complete it. The chain employs TRBV19 and TRBJ2-4; 9 bases are a match to TRBD1. Trimming cost V 4 bases and J 6 bases; bases outside gene matches: 1. Germline assignment: CDR1 LNHDA and CDR2 SQIVND (reference sequence). The CDR3 is made up of 13 amino acids. CDR3 DNA (partial): TGTGCCAGTAGTAGGGGACAGGGAAACATT. Protein product: CASSRGQGNI. The whole CDR3 sequence reads CASSRGQGNIQYF.

This clone came up many times. The sequenced fragment ends 3 residues before the CDR3 boundary, so the rest is inferred from the germline J gene. This rearrangement joins TRBV19 to TRBJ2-7, with 7 positions matching TRBD2. The CDR3 covers 13 residues. V trimming: 8 bases; J trimming: 1 base; junction bases outside the gene matches: 5. The germline V gene has CDR1 LNHDA and CDR2 SQIVND (reference sequence). Here the CDR3 reads CASRTRSSYEQYF. The sequenced part of the CDR3 DNA is TGTGCCAGTCGGACTAGATCTTCCTACGAG. The full variable domain, rest sourced from reference TRBV19 and TRBJ2-7, is DGGITQSPKYLFRKEGQNVTLSCEQNLNHDAMYWYRQDPGQGLRLIYYSQIVNDFQKGDIAEGYSVSREKKESFPLTVTSAQKNPTAFYLCASRTRSSYEQYFGPGTRLTVT.

There are many counts of this clone. The read is 3 residues too short to cover the CDR3 end, so that end is filled in from the germline J gene. This chain uses TRBV29-1 with TRBJ2-2, with TRBD1 as a possible D gene (5 bases). CDR1 is SQVTM and CDR2 is ANQGSEA in the germline V gene. The CDR3 is 15 residues long. Trimming shortened V by 3 bases and J by 2 bases, and 13 bases separated the two germline ends. The CDR3 loop reads CSVEDDSLNTGELFF. The CDR3 bases that were read are TGCAGCGTTGAGGACGACAGCCTTAACACCGGGGAG.

This clone was detected many times. The CDR3 is cut off 3 residues early in the read; its end comes from the germline J gene. V is TRBV5-1 and J is TRBJ1-5; D gene uncertain. CDR3 length: 13 residues. Per germline, CDR1 SGHRS and CDR2 YFSETQ. The V end lost 4 bases, the J end lost 2 bases, and 7 bases lay between the germline ends. The CDR3 loop reads CASSPEGNQPQHF. Partial CDR3 DNA: TGCGCCAGCAGCCCAGAGGGCAATCAGCCC.

Regarding this clone: The sequence runs out 3 residues before the end of the CDR3; the remainder is reconstructed from the germline J gene. This chain links TRBV19 with TRBJ2-1, with 12 bases lining up with TRBD2. V was pared by 7 bases and J by 9 bases, with 7 bases of the junction left unmatched. The germline V gene encodes CDR1 LNHDA and CDR2 SQIVND (reference sequence). This CDR3 has 14 amino acids. The DNA read from the CDR3 is TGTGCCAGTACTAGACTAGCGGGAGCGGGTGAG. It codes for CASTRLAGAGE. The whole CDR3 sequence reads CASTRLAGAGEQFF. The whole variable domain, remainder taken from reference TRBV19 and TRBJ2-1, is DGGITQSPKYLFRKEGQNVTLSCEQNLNHDAMYWYRQDPGQGLRLIYYSQIVNDFQKGDIAEGYSVSREKKESFPLTVTSAQKNPTAFYLCASTRLAGAGEQFFGPGTRLTVL.

This clone has more than one count but fewer than ten. The CDR3 end falls 3 residues outside the read, so it is completed with the germline J gene. The chain links TRBV18 to TRBJ1-1; 10 bases fit TRBD1. The CDR3 length is 12 residues. Germline CDR1 and CDR2: KGHSH and LQKENI. This chain's CDR3 is CASSLGQGVAFF. Partial CDR3 DNA: TGTGCCAGCTCACTAGGACAGGGGGTA.

This clone was detected many times. The CDR3 is cut off 3 residues early in the read; its end comes from the germline J gene. The chain is built from TRBV29-1 and TRBJ2-3; D is unclear. Per germline, CDR1 SQVTM and CDR2 ANQGSEA. V was trimmed by 5 bases and J by 0 bases, leaving 12 bases between them. This CDR3 has 14 amino acids. CDR3 DNA, as far as it was read: TGCAGCGTTATACTATACTTAAGCACAGATACG. This codes for CSVILYLSTDT. The whole CDR3 protein is CSVILYLSTDTQYF.

This clone was recorded at least ten times. With the read ending 3 residues before the CDR3 end, the germline J gene is used to fill in that end. The genes are TRBV19 and TRBJ1-4; 8 bases are a match to TRBD1. This CDR3 has 15 amino acids. V lost 6 bases and J lost 5; bases outside the gene matches: 8. Germline loops: CDR1 LNHDA, CDR2 SQIVND (reference sequence). The CDR3 loop reads CASSLRDRQNEKLFF. CDR3 bases read: TGTGCCAGTAGCCTCCGGGACAGGCAAAATGAAAAA. Together with reference TRBV19 and TRBJ1-4, the CDR3 gives the full variable domain: DGGITQSPKYLFRKEGQNVTLSCEQNLNHDAMYWYRQDPGQGLRLIYYSQIVNDFQKGDIAEGYSVSREKKESFPLTVTSAQKNPTAFYLCASSLRDRQNEKLFFGSGTQLSVL.

A remark on this clone: The DNA ends 3 residues before the CDR3 does, and the rest of the CDR3 is filled in from the germline J gene. The chain links TRBV2 to TRBJ1-2; the D gene is possibly TRBD1 (5 bases). Germline CDR1 reads SNHLY; CDR2 reads FYNNEI. CDR3 length: 13 amino acids. The DNA read from the CDR3 is TGTGCCAGCATCCCCGGGACTAGAGTCGAC. This codes for CASIPGTRVD. The CDR3 in full is CASIPGTRVDYTF.

This clone has at least ten counts. The CDR3 end falls 3 residues outside the read, so it is completed with the germline J gene. The chain couples TRBV7-3 to TRBJ1-2, with 8 bases that match TRBD1. The trim removed 0 bases at V and 6 bases at J, leaving 6 bases unmatched. There are 15 residues in the CDR3. The germline CDR1 and CDR2 sequences are SGHTA and FQGTGA. CDR3 residues: CASSLTPTGEDGYTF. The sequenced CDR3 bases are TGTGCCAGCAGCTTAACCCCGACAGGGGAGGATGGC.

This clone occurred many times. The missing CDR3 end, 3 residues past where the read stops, is filled in from the germline J gene. This sequence joins TRBV7-4 and TRBJ2-4, with 9 bases matching TRBD2. Germline V gene sequence: CDR1 SGHVT, CDR2 SQSDAQ. This CDR3 is built from 19 residues. Losses at the gene ends were 1 base for V and 0 bases for J; bases not matched to a gene: 10. The CDR3 here is CASSLVGVAGAGAKNIQYF. CDR3 DNA, as far as it was read: TGTGCCAGCAGCTTAGTAGGAGTAGCGGGAGCGGGAGCCAAAAACATT.

This clone was seen repeatedly, ten times or more. CDR3 loop: CSARDPNRVSYEQYF. The covered CDR3 bases are TGCAGTGCTAGGGACCCTAACAGGGTGTCCTACGAG. The chain is built from TRBV20-1 and TRBJ2-7, with a possible D match to TRBD1 (6 bases). The CDR3 end falls 3 residues outside the read, so it is completed with the germline J gene. Germline V lookup: CDR1 DFQATT, CDR2 SNEGSKA (reference sequence). The CDR3 length is 15 residues. The V end lost 3 bases, the J end lost 1 base, and 16 bases lay between the germline ends.